The T cell receptor (beta chain) under discussion was sequenced for a study of T cell changes during pregnancy in multiple sclerosis. Trimming removed 6 bases from V and 3 bases from J; junction bases left unmatched: 6. Germline V gene data show CDR1 as MNHEY and CDR2 as SMNVEV (reference sequence). The CDR3 runs to 15 residues. Measured with immunoSEQ multiplex PCR; TCRdb has only the in-frame clones, and not every one. The table has around 100,000 clones, approximately 90% seen once. This sequence was found in a female donor with multiple sclerosis, enrolled in a pregnancy study. The sequencing here drew on peripheral blood, taken after pregnancy. The V gene is TRBV27, the J gene TRBJ2-3; 10 bases are a match to TRBD2. CDR3 region: CASSYLAGATDTQYF. Here the CDR3 DNA reads TGTGCCAGCAGCTACCTAGCGGGAGCTACAGATACGCAGTATTTT.